Shown below are 10 T cell receptor beta chains from a single sample sequenced in a study of T cells in narcolepsy. Sequencing was performed with immunoSEQ multiplex PCR; in TCRdb, only in-frame clones are kept and a portion is missing. The sample consists of about 35,000 clones, 75% to 90% of them appearing once. The sequenced sample consisted of memory (CD45RA-) CD4+ T cells from blood. These TCRs come from a human donor in good health.

The rearrangement uses TRBV5-6 and TRBJ2-7; 8 positions agree with TRBD1. The CDR3 runs 14 residues. V dropped 6 bases and J dropped 9; count of bases not matched to a gene: 14. CDR1 SGHDT and CDR2 YYEEEE come from the germline V gene. The CDR3 protein is CASTSRGTGGLQYF. The CDR3 DNA follows: TGTGCCAGCACCAGCCGGGGAACAGGGGGGTTGCAGTACTTC. The whole variable domain, remainder taken from reference TRBV5-6 and TRBJ2-7, is DAGVTQSPTHLIKTRGQQVTLRCSPKSGHDTVSWYQQALGQGPQFIFQYYEEEERQRGNFPDRFSGHQFPNYSSELNVNALLLGDSALYLCASTSRGTGGLQYFGPGTRLTVT.

The chain couples TRBV7-2 to TRBJ2-7; D is undetermined. CDR3 length: 15 amino acids. V lost 4 bases to trimming and J lost 3 bases, with 16 bases between them. Germline lookup yields CDR1 SGHTA and CDR2 FQGNSA. The chain's CDR3 is CASSSSHGFYYEQYF. The DNA for the CDR3 is TGTGCCAGCAGCTCTTCTCACGGCTTTTACTACGAGCAGTACTTC.

J is TRBJ2-3 and V is TRBV28; D gene uncertain. Per the germline V gene, CDR1 is MDHEN and CDR2 is SYDVKM. The CDR3 length is 13 residues. Trimming took 5 bases from V and 7 from J, leaving 13 bases between them. CDR3 region: CASSAPPLYTQYF. The CDR3 region has the DNA TGTGCCAGCAGTGCCCCCCCCTTGTATACGCAGTATTTT.

V is TRBV7-8 and J is TRBJ1-1, with D possibly TRBD1 on 6 matching bases. This CDR3 has 14 amino acids. V was pared by 2 bases and J by 5 bases, with 12 bases between. From germline, CDR1 is SGHVS and CDR2 FQNEAQ. The CDR3 DNA reads as TGTGCCAGCAGCTTATCAGGGGCTCAGACTGAAGCTTTCTTT. It encodes CASSLSGAQTEAFF.

This clone was observed a single time. The chain carries TRBV4-3 and TRBJ2-7; the match to TRBD2 covers 7 bases. This CDR3 has 14 amino acids. CDR1 is LGHNA and CDR2 is YSLEER in the germline V gene. V was pared by 4 bases and J by 5 bases, with 8 bases of the junction left unmatched. CDR3 region: CASSPTGLVNEQYF. CDR3 DNA sequence: TGCGCCAGCAGCCCAACCGGACTAGTTAACGAGCAGTACTTC.

V usage is TRBV19 and J usage is TRBJ1-1; TRBD1 matches at 11 bases. V lost 4 bases and J lost 3; bases outside the gene matches: 4. This CDR3 region has 15 residues. Germline CDR1 is LNHDA and CDR2 is SQIVND (reference sequence). CDR3 nucleotides: TGTGCCAGTAGTACACGGGACAGGGGGGACACTGAAGCTTTCTTT. It specifies CASSTRDRGDTEAFF.

This sequence joins TRBV7-2 and TRBJ1-6; D gene unclear. The CDR3 loop spans 15 amino acids. V was clipped by 4 bases and J by 3 bases, with 10 bases between them. Germline values: CDR1 SGHTA, CDR2 FQGNSA. CDR3 bases: TGTGCCAGCAGCTACGACACCGACTATAATTCACCCCTCCACTTT. Translation: CASSYDTDYNSPLHF.

CDR3 bases: TGTGCCAGCAGCCAAGACAGGGGGTACTATGGCTACACCTTC. This sequence encodes CASSQDRGYYGYTF. The chain has TRBV7-9 and TRBJ1-2, with 9 nucleotides matching TRBD1. There are 14 residues in the CDR3. Germline V gives CDR1 SEHNR, CDR2 FQNEAQ (reference sequence). Trimming removed 5 bases from V and 3 bases from J; junction bases left unmatched: 4.

The chain couples TRBV5-4 to TRBJ2-3; TRBD1 matches at 8 bases. The germline V gene encodes CDR1 SGHNT and CDR2 YYREEE (reference sequence). This CDR3 region has 14 residues. The V segment lost 4 bases and the J segment 4 bases; nucleotides outside the gene matches: 5. CDR3 sequence (DNA): TGTGCCAGCAGCGACGGACAGGGAGCAGATACGCAGTATTTT. Translation: CASSDGQGADTQYF.

V is TRBV10-1 and J is TRBJ2-3, with 8 bases identical to TRBD2. Per the germline V gene, CDR1 is WNHNN and CDR2 is SYGVQD (reference sequence). The CDR3 has 16 residues. V was clipped by 1 base and J by 4 bases; unmatched bases: 7. As DNA, the CDR3 is TGCGCCAGCAGTGAGTTGAACGGGGGGGCCGCAGATACGCAGTATTTT. Its translation: CASSELNGGAADTQYF.